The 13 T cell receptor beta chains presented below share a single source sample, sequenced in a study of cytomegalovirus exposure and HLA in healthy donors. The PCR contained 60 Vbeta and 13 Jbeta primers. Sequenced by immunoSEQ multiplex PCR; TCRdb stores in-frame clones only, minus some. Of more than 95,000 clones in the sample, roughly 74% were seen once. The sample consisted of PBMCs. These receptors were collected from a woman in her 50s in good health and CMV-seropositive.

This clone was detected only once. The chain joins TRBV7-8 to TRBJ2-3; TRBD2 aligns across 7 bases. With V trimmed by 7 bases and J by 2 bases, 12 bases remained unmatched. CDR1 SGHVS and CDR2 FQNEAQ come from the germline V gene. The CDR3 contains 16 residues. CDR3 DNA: TGTGCCAGCATCAACCCCGGGGGGTTCCTCACAGATACGCAGTATTTT. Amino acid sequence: CASINPGGFLTDTQYF. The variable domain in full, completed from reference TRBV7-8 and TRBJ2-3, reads GAGVSQSPRYKVAKRGQDVALRCDPISGHVSLFWYQQALGQGPEFLTYFQNEAQLDKSGLPSDRFFAERPEGSVSTLKIQRTQQEDSAVYLCASINPGGFLTDTQYFGPGTRLTVL.

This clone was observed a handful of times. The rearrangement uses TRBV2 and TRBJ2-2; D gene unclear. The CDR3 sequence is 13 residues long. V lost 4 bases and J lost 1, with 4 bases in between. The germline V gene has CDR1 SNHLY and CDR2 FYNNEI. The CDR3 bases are TGTGCCAGCAGTGCCGGGAACACCGGGGAGCTGTTTTTT. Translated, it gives CASSAGNTGELFF.

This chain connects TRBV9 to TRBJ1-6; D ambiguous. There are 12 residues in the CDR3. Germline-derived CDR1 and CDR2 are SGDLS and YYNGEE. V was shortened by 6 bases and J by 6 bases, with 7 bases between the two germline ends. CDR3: CASTRGNSPLHF. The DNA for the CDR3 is TGTGCCAGCACTCGGGGTAATTCACCCCTCCACTTT.

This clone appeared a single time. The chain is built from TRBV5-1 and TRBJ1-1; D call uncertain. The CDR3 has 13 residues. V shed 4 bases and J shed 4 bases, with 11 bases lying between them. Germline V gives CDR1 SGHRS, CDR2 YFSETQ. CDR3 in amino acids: CASSPPGSTEAFF. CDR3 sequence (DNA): TGCGCCAGCAGCCCCCCCGGGTCCACTGAAGCTTTCTTT.

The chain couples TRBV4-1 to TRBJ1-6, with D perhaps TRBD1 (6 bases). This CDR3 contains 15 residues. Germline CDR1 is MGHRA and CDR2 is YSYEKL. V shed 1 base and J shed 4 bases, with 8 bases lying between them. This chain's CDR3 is CASSQGDNYNSPLHF. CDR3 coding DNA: TGCGCCAGCAGCCAAGGGGACAATTATAATTCACCCCTCCACTTT.

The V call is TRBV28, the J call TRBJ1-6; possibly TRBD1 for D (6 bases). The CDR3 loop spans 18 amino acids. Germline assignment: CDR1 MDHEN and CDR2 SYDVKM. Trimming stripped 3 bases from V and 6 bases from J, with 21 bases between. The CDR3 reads CASSFGPGAVLRNSPLHF. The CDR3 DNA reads TGTGCCAGCAGTTTCGGACCAGGGGCGGTACTGCGTAATTCACCCCTCCACTTT.

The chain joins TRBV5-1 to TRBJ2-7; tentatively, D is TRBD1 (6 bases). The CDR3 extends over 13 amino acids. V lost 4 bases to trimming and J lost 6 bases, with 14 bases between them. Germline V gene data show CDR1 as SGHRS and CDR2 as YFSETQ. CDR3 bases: TGCGCCAGCAGCCAGGGGCCCCCTCGCGAGCAGTACTTC. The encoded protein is CASSQGPPREQYF.

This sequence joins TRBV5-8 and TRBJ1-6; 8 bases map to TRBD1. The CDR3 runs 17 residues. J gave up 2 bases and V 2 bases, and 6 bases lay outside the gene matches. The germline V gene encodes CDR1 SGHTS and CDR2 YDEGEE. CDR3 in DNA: TGTGCCAGCAGCTTAGGACAGGGAAATACCTATAATTCACCCCTCCACTTT. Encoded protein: CASSLGQGNTYNSPLHF.

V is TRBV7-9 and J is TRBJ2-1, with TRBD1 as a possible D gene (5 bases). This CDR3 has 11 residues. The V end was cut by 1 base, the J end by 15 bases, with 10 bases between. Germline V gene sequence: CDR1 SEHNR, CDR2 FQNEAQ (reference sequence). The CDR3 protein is CASSLGGALFF. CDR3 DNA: TGTGCCAGCAGCTTAGGGGGCGCTCTGTTCTTC.

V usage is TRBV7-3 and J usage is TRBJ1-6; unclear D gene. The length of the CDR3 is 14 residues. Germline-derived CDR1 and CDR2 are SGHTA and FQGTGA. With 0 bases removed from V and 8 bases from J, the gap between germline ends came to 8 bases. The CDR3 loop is CASSLTGRDSPLHF. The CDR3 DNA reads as TGTGCCAGCAGCTTAACGGGCAGAGATTCACCCCTCCACTTT.

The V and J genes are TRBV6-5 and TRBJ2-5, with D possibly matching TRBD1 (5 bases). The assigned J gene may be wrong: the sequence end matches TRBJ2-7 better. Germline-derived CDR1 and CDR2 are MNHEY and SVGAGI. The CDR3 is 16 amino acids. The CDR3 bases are TGTGCCAGCAGTTACGGGCTGGGGCGGTACTCCTACGAGCAGTACTTC. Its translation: CASSYGLGRYSYEQYF.

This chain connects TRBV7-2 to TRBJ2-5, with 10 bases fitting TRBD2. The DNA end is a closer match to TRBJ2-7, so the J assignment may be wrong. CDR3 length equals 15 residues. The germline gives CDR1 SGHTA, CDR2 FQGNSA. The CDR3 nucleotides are TGTGCCAGCAGCCAGACCACTAGCGGGGAACACGAGCAGTACTTC. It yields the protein CASSQTTSGEHEQYF.

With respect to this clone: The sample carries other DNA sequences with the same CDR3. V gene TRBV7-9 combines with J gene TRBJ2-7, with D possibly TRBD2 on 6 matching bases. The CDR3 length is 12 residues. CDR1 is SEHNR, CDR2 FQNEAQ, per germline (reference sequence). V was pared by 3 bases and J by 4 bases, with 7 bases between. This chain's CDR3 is CASSFGLYEQYF. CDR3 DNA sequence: TGTGCCAGCAGCTTTGGACTATACGAGCAGTACTTC. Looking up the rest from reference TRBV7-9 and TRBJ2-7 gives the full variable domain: DTGVSQNPRHKITKRGQNVTFRCDPISEHNRLYWYRQTLGQGPEFLTYFQNEAQLEKSRLLSDRFSAERPKGSFSTLEIQRTEQGDSAMYLCASSFGLYEQYFGPGTRLTVT.